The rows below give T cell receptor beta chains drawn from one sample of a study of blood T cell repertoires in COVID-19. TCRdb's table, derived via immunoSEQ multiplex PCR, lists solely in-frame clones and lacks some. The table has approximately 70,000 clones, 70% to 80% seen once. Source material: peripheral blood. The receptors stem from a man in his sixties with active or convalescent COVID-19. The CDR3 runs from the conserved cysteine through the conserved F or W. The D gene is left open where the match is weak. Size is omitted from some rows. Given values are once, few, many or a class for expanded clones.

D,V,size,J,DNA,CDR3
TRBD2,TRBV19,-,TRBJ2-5,TGTGCCAGTAGTAACCCAAGGTGGGGGGAGGGTCAAGAGACCCAGTACTTC,CASSNPRWGEGQETQYF
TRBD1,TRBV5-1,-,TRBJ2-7,TGCGCCAGCAGCCTACAGGGGGACGAGCAGTACTTC,CASSLQGDEQYF
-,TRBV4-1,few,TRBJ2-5,TGCGCCAGCAGCCCCCTAGGGGTGCAAGAGACCCAGTACTTC,CASSPLGVQETQYF
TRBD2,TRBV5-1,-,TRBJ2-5,TGCGCCAGCAGCTTGTCGTCTAGCGGGGAAGAGACCCAGTACTTC,CASSLSSSGEETQYF
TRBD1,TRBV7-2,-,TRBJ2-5,TGTGCCAGCAGCAAGTACAGGGGGGAACAAGAGACCCAGTACTTC,CASSKYRGEQETQYF
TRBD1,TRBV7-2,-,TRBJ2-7,TGTGCCAGCAGCTTATTCCCCCAGGGGGCGAGGGAGCAGTACTTC,CASSLFPQGAREQYF
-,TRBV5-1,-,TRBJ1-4,TGCGCCAGCAGCTTGGCCGGCGGCAGGGGTATGGAAAAACTGTTTTTT,CASSLAGGRGMEKLFF
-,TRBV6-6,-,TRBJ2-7,TGTGCCAGCAGTCCTCGTCCCTACGAGCAGTACTTC,CASSPRPYEQYF
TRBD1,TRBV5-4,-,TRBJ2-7,TGTGCCAGCAGCAAGGGGACAGACAGCCACTACGAGCAGTACTTC,CASSKGTDSHYEQYF
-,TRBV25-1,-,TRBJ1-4,TGTGCCAGCTCGGAGGGGGGGGGAGGACCTAATGAAAAACTGTTTTTT,CASSEGGGGPNEKLFF
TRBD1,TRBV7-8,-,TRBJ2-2,TGTGCCAGCCGCCTCGGACAGGCGAACACCGGGGAGCTGTTTTTT,CASRLGQANTGELFF
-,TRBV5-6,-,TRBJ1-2,TGTGCCAGCAGCTTGGGGTACCAGGGTGGTGGCTACACCTTC,CASSLGYQGGGYTF
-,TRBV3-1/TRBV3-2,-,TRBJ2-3,TGTGCCAGCAGCCTCAATTTAGCGGATACGCAGTATTTT,CASSLNLADTQYF
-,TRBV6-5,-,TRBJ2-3,TGTGCCAGCAGCACTGATACTAGCACAGATACGCAGTATTTT,CASSTDTSTDTQYF
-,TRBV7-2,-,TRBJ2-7,TGTGCCAGCAGCAAGGGCGGGACGGAAACTTACGAGCAGTACTTC,CASSKGGTETYEQYF
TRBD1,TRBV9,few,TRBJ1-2,TGTGCCAGCAGCGTGAGGGACAGGCGTTATGGCTACACCTTC,CASSVRDRRYGYTF
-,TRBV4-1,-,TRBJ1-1,TGCGCCAGCAGCCCCCCAGACAGCTCTCACACTGAAGCTTTCTTT,CASSPPDSSHTEAFF
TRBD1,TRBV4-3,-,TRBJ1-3,TGCGCCAGCAGCCAAGACGGGGACAGGGGGAACACCATATATTTT,CASSQDGDRGNTIYF
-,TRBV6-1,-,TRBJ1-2,TGTGCCAGCAGTGAAGATACTCGGGGTAGTGGCTACACCTTC,CASSEDTRGSGYTF
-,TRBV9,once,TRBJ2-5,TGTGCCAGCAGCCCCTCCATTGGCTCGTGGGAGACCCAGTACTTC,CASSPSIGSWETQYF
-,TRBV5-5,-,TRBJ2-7,TGTGCCAGCAGCTTGCTCGGGGTCGAGCAGTACTTC,CASSLLGVEQYF
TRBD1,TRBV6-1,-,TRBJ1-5,TGTGCCAGCAGTGGAGGACAGGGTCTCTCTCAGGTCAATCAGCCCCAGCATTTT,CASSGGQGLSQVNQPQHF
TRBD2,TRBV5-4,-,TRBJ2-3,TGTGCCAGCAGCTCCCTAGCGGGGGGGCTGGATACGCAGTATTTT,CASSSLAGGLDTQYF
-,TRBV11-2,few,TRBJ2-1,TGTGCCAGCAGCCTAAACTTACAGGAGCAGTTCTTC,CASSLNLQEQFF